A selection of T cell receptor beta chains follows, all from one sample in a study of PD-1 blockade in mismatch repair-deficient tumors. Sequencing used immunoSEQ multiplex PCR; TCRdb keeps in-frame clones, though not all of them. The sample lists some 120,000 clones; about 88% were seen once. Sequenced material: peripheral blood, taken 44 weeks after starting pembrolizumab. The receptor set was obtained from an adult with mismatch repair-deficient cancer. CDR3s include the opening cysteine and the closing phenylalanine or tryptophan.

V: TRBV7-9
J: TRBJ2-2
CDR3: CASSLVSGFGELFF

V: TRBV4-2
J: TRBJ2-7
CDR3: CASSQRPPDGEYEQYF

V: TRBV7-7
J: TRBJ2-5
CDR3: CASSWLPGQGEETQYF

V: TRBV5-4
J: TRBJ2-3
CDR3: CASSPRGLPTDTQYF

V: TRBV11-2
J: TRBJ2-7
CDR3: CASSLADPYEQYF

V: TRBV27
J: TRBJ2-7
CDR3: CASSFGTARPYEQYF

V: TRBV27
J: TRBJ2-7
CDR3: CASSTRQSYEQYF

V: TRBV7-2
J: TRBJ1-5
CDR3: CASSLLGPNQPQHF

V: TRBV10-3
J: TRBJ2-3
CDR3: CAISSTDTQYF

V: TRBV6-1
J: TRBJ2-3
CDR3: CARRTGATDTQYF

V: TRBV5-1
J: TRBJ2-2
CDR3: CASSVQSSHGELFF

V: TRBV11-2
J: TRBJ2-4
CDR3: CASSLASGTGFAKNIQYF

V: TRBV30
J: TRBJ2-1
CDR3: CACPRFSGDNNEQFF

V: TRBV2
J: TRBJ1-1
CDR3: CASSEGAENTEAFF

V: TRBV11-2
J: TRBJ1-1
CDR3: CASTPTGVTEAFF

V: TRBV28
J: TRBJ2-7
CDR3: CASHTATYEQYF

V: TRBV10-3
J: TRBJ1-1
CDR3: CAISTGLVNTEAFF

V: TRBV6-5
J: TRBJ1-1
CDR3: CASSGGGPLDTEAFF

V: TRBV6-6
J: TRBJ2-5
CDR3: CASNLEGLQETQYF

V: TRBV5-1
J: TRBJ1-4
CDR3: CASSNSGEKLFF

V: TRBV30
J: TRBJ2-2
CDR3: CASSGRASSGELFF

V: TRBV28
J: TRBJ1-5
CDR3: CATTEGYSNQPQHF

V: TRBV6-5
J: TRBJ1-5
CDR3: CASSYGQNQPQHF

V: TRBV7-8
J: TRBJ2-1
CDR3: CASSGGAGLAGGGSYNEQFF

V: TRBV4-1
J: TRBJ1-1
CDR3: CASSLRDREDPEAFF

V: TRBV29-1
J: TRBJ2-4
CDR3: CSVEEGGHLNIQYF

V: TRBV2
J: TRBJ2-7
CDR3: CASSVREGSDEQYF

V: TRBV6-6
J: TRBJ2-1
CDR3: CASSYYQGAPYNEQFF

V: TRBV29-1
J: TRBJ2-7
CDR3: CSVTEGYEQYF

V: TRBV6-1
J: TRBJ2-7
CDR3: CASSWVEQRLYEQYF